The text below deals with one TCR beta chain. Antigen: not known. This entry is derived from a study of beta chain features in type 1 diabetes. Study results and caveats: Shorter templates might be favored by PCR, and equally so in patients and in controls.

CD4+ naive, central memory, regulatory and stem cell-like memory cells were sorted via CD45RO/CCR7/CD25/CD127/CD95/CD27. Purity exceeded 98% in all sorted populations. The CDR3 extends over 13 amino acids. Losses at the gene ends were 6 bases for V and 8 bases for J; bases not matched to a gene: 7. The germline gives CDR1 MNHNS, CDR2 SASEGT. Expressed TCRB transcripts were sequenced after all isolated RNA was converted to cDNA. Some clones are missing from TCRdb's copy, which holds only in-frame ones; the method was immunoSEQ multiplex PCR. The repertoire consists of 240,000 or so clones, with about 26% occurring once and the leading ten covering 3.5% to 4%.

The V call is TRBV6-1, the J call TRBJ1-2; the match to TRBD1 covers 9 bases. This receptor was obtained from a man aged 25 to 45 in good health. The sequenced material came from central memory CD4+ T cells from blood. Here the CDR3 DNA reads TGTGCCAGCAGGTCAGGACAGGGGTACGGCTACACCTTC. Protein product: CASRSGQGYGYTF.